These T cell receptor beta chains were read from a single sample in a study of PD-1 and CTLA-4 blockade in melanoma. Sequencing was performed with immunoSEQ multiplex PCR; in TCRdb, only in-frame clones are kept and a portion is missing. The repertoire holds fewer than 35,000 clones, with 88% as singletons. The input for sequencing was CD8+ T cells from peripheral blood, taken from a patient given anti-PD-1 treatment. These receptors came from a human donor with melanoma. The CDR3 runs from the conserved cysteine through the conserved F or W. Fields, in order: D gene, V gene, clone size, J gene, CDR3 DNA, CDR3 protein. The D gene is left open where the match is weak. Not every row has a clone size; where given, it reads once, few, many or a size class.

d_call: -
v_call: TRBV30
clone_size: -
j_call: TRBJ1-5
cdr3_nt: TGTGCCTGGAGTGGGGAGGGGAATCAGCCCCAGCATTTT
cdr3_aa: CAWSGEGNQPQHF

d_call: -
v_call: TRBV11-2
clone_size: -
j_call: TRBJ2-3
cdr3_nt: TGTGCCAGCAGCTCCTTCAGCGGGCCCGGACTCACAGATACGCAGTATTTT
cdr3_aa: CASSSFSGPGLTDTQYF

d_call: -
v_call: TRBV28
clone_size: -
j_call: TRBJ2-5
cdr3_nt: TGTGCCAGCAGTTCCGGTTTGGGTGAGACCCAGTACTTC
cdr3_aa: CASSSGLGETQYF

d_call: -
v_call: TRBV10-1
clone_size: -
j_call: TRBJ2-2
cdr3_nt: TGCGCCAGCAGTGCCTGGACGGGACCCATGAACACCGGGGAGCTGTTTTTT
cdr3_aa: CASSAWTGPMNTGELFF

d_call: -
v_call: TRBV28
clone_size: -
j_call: TRBJ2-7
cdr3_nt: TGTGCCAGCCCCAAGGACGGTACCTACGAGCAGTACTTC
cdr3_aa: CASPKDGTYEQYF

d_call: -
v_call: TRBV24-1
clone_size: once
j_call: TRBJ2-1
cdr3_nt: TGTGCCACCAGTGATTTGCAGTCAGCCTCCTACAATGAGCAGTTCTTC
cdr3_aa: CATSDLQSASYNEQFF

d_call: -
v_call: TRBV5-1
clone_size: once
j_call: TRBJ1-1
cdr3_nt: TGCGCCAGCAGCGGACCTCAGGGCTTGAACACTGAAGCTTTCTTT
cdr3_aa: CASSGPQGLNTEAFF

d_call: -
v_call: TRBV7-8
clone_size: few
j_call: TRBJ2-1
cdr3_nt: TGTGCCAGCAGCACCCCGACAGACAAATTGACTAATGAGCAGTTCTTC
cdr3_aa: CASSTPTDKLTNEQFF

d_call: -
v_call: TRBV29-1
clone_size: -
j_call: TRBJ1-1
cdr3_nt: TGCAGCGTCTACTACACTGAAGCTTTCTTT
cdr3_aa: CSVYYTEAFF

d_call: TRBD1
v_call: TRBV10-3
clone_size: -
j_call: TRBJ1-4
cdr3_nt: TGTGCCAAGCAGGACAGGGCTAATGAAAAACTGTTTTTT
cdr3_aa: CAKQDRANEKLFF

d_call: -
v_call: TRBV21-1
clone_size: -
j_call: TRBJ2-1
cdr3_nt: TGTGCCAGCAGCAAAGGTGGGGGACTAGCGGGTGTCTCCTACAATGAGCAGTTCTTC
cdr3_aa: CASSKGGGLAGVSYNEQFF

d_call: -
v_call: TRBV30
clone_size: -
j_call: TRBJ1-4
cdr3_nt: TGTGCCTTCGGGCAGGGGAATGAAAAACTGTTTTTT
cdr3_aa: CAFGQGNEKLFF

d_call: TRBD1
v_call: TRBV27
clone_size: -
j_call: TRBJ2-7
cdr3_nt: TGTGCCAGCAGTTCCTGGACAGGGGAATACGAGCAGTACTTC
cdr3_aa: CASSSWTGEYEQYF

d_call: -
v_call: TRBV5-8
clone_size: -
j_call: TRBJ2-7
cdr3_nt: TGTGCCAGCAGCACCCTCGGGATGTCCTACGAGCAGTACTTC
cdr3_aa: CASSTLGMSYEQYF

d_call: -
v_call: TRBV5-8
clone_size: -
j_call: TRBJ1-1
cdr3_nt: TGTGCCAGCAGCTTGGGCACTGAAGCTTTCTTT
cdr3_aa: CASSLGTEAFF

d_call: -
v_call: TRBV2
clone_size: -
j_call: TRBJ1-1
cdr3_nt: TGTGCCAGCAGTGATTTGGGGACTAGGGAAGCTTTCTTT
cdr3_aa: CASSDLGTREAFF

d_call: -
v_call: TRBV9
clone_size: -
j_call: TRBJ1-4
cdr3_nt: TGTGCCAGCAGCCGGGGACCCGCAACTAATGAAAAACTGTTTTTT
cdr3_aa: CASSRGPATNEKLFF

d_call: TRBD1
v_call: TRBV28
clone_size: few
j_call: TRBJ2-1
cdr3_nt: TGTGCCAGCAGTTTATCGCTTCGAGGGACAGGGCCAGGCAATGAGCAGTTCTTC
cdr3_aa: CASSLSLRGTGPGNEQFF

d_call: -
v_call: TRBV4-1
clone_size: -
j_call: TRBJ1-1
cdr3_nt: TGCGCCAGCAGCCAAGCTCGCGGGGCTTATACTGAAGCTTTCTTT
cdr3_aa: CASSQARGAYTEAFF

d_call: TRBD1
v_call: TRBV6-5
clone_size: -
j_call: TRBJ2-7
cdr3_nt: TGTGCCAGCAGCGGACAGGGCCCAGACGAGCAGTACTTC
cdr3_aa: CASSGQGPDEQYF

d_call: -
v_call: TRBV10-2
clone_size: -
j_call: TRBJ2-1
cdr3_nt: TGCGCCAGCAGTGAGTCACTAGCCCAGTTCTTC
cdr3_aa: CASSESLAQFF

d_call: TRBD2
v_call: TRBV27
clone_size: -
j_call: TRBJ2-3
cdr3_nt: TGTGCCACCTGGGACTATCCCACAGATACGCAGTATTTT
cdr3_aa: CATWDYPTDTQYF

d_call: TRBD1
v_call: TRBV5-1
clone_size: -
j_call: TRBJ2-1
cdr3_nt: TGCGCCAGCAGCTTGGTCCTCGCTGACAGGGGCAATGAGCAGTTCTTC
cdr3_aa: CASSLVLADRGNEQFF

d_call: -
v_call: TRBV6-2/TRBV6-3
clone_size: -
j_call: TRBJ2-1
cdr3_nt: TGTGCCAGCAGTTACGATCTAGCGCCGCCCGCTATGGAGTTCTTC
cdr3_aa: CASSYDLAPPAMEFF

d_call: -
v_call: TRBV7-2
clone_size: -
j_call: TRBJ2-3
cdr3_nt: TGTGCCAGCAGCTTATCGGGACCTCAGGATACGCAGTATTTT
cdr3_aa: CASSLSGPQDTQYF

d_call: TRBD1
v_call: TRBV4-1
clone_size: -
j_call: TRBJ1-1
cdr3_nt: TGCGCCAGCAGCCAAGGGACAGGGGGAGGGACTGAAGCTTTCTTT
cdr3_aa: CASSQGTGGGTEAFF

d_call: -
v_call: TRBV30
clone_size: -
j_call: TRBJ2-1
cdr3_nt: TGTGCCCAAACTAGGGATTACAATGAGCAGTTCTTC
cdr3_aa: CAQTRDYNEQFF

d_call: -
v_call: TRBV5-1
clone_size: -
j_call: TRBJ1-2
cdr3_nt: TGCGCCAGCAGCTTAGGAATAAAACCTCCAGGGGTGTCCCTCGACCCCTATGGCTACACCTTC
cdr3_aa: CASSLGIKPPGVSLDPYGYTF

d_call: TRBD1
v_call: TRBV25-1
clone_size: -
j_call: TRBJ2-3
cdr3_nt: TGTGCCAGCAGTCATCGGGACAGGGGATCAGATACGCAGTATTTT
cdr3_aa: CASSHRDRGSDTQYF

d_call: -
v_call: TRBV7-9
clone_size: -
j_call: TRBJ1-1
cdr3_nt: TGTGCCAGCAGCCCTTGGGGGGCGGAAGCTTTCTTT
cdr3_aa: CASSPWGAEAFF

d_call: -
v_call: TRBV2
clone_size: -
j_call: TRBJ2-7
cdr3_nt: TGTGCCAGCAGCTCATCTTACTACGAGCAGTACTTC
cdr3_aa: CASSSSYYEQYF

d_call: -
v_call: TRBV6-5
clone_size: few
j_call: TRBJ2-7
cdr3_nt: TGTGCCAGCAGTTTAGGGGGCTCCTACGAGCAGTACTTC
cdr3_aa: CASSLGGSYEQYF

d_call: TRBD2
v_call: TRBV27
clone_size: -
j_call: TRBJ2-3
cdr3_nt: TGTGCCAGCAGTCTGACTAGCGGGCGGACAGGGGATACGCAGTATTTT
cdr3_aa: CASSLTSGRTGDTQYF

d_call: TRBD1
v_call: TRBV6-5
clone_size: -
j_call: TRBJ1-2
cdr3_nt: TGTGCCAGCAGTACGGGACAGGGGTTAGCCGCTGGCTACACCTTC
cdr3_aa: CASSTGQGLAAGYTF

d_call: -
v_call: TRBV5-1
clone_size: -
j_call: TRBJ1-1
cdr3_nt: TGCGCCAGCAGCTTGAACGGAATGAACACTGAAGCTTTCTTT
cdr3_aa: CASSLNGMNTEAFF

d_call: -
v_call: TRBV27
clone_size: -
j_call: TRBJ1-5
cdr3_nt: TGTGCCAGCAGTCCCACGACGGCCCGGGAGCCCCAGCATTTT
cdr3_aa: CASSPTTAREPQHF

d_call: TRBD1
v_call: TRBV7-6
clone_size: -
j_call: TRBJ2-5
cdr3_nt: TGTGCCAGCAGCTCATCCGGGACAGGACGAGAGACCCAGTACTTC
cdr3_aa: CASSSSGTGRETQYF

d_call: -
v_call: TRBV2
clone_size: -
j_call: TRBJ2-7
cdr3_nt: TGTGCCAGCAGTGAACAGGACACTTCCTACGAGCAGTACTTC
cdr3_aa: CASSEQDTSYEQYF

d_call: -
v_call: TRBV9
clone_size: -
j_call: TRBJ1-2
cdr3_nt: TGTGCCAGCAGCGCCGGGACTTCCTATGGCTACACCTTC
cdr3_aa: CASSAGTSYGYTF

d_call: TRBD2
v_call: TRBV10-3
clone_size: few
j_call: TRBJ2-5
cdr3_nt: TGTGCCATCAGTGAGGACACCGGACTAGCGGGGCGAGAGACCCAGTACTTC
cdr3_aa: CAISEDTGLAGRETQYF

d_call: TRBD1
v_call: TRBV2
clone_size: -
j_call: TRBJ2-7
cdr3_nt: TGTGCCAGCAGTGAACCGGGACAGGGGATCGAGCAGTACTTC
cdr3_aa: CASSEPGQGIEQYF

d_call: -
v_call: TRBV7-9
clone_size: -
j_call: TRBJ2-3
cdr3_nt: TGTGCCAGCAGCTCCCGGACAGAGCACAGCACAGATACGCAGTATTTT
cdr3_aa: CASSSRTEHSTDTQYF